This T cell receptor beta chain was found in a study of cytomegalovirus exposure and HLA in healthy donors. Study-wide points: With DRB1 most and HLA-C fewest, TCR association rates differed between HLA loci in a later analysis. The authors listed around 150 TCR beta chains as cytomegalovirus-associated. In a later analysis, CMV-associated beta chains were mostly HLA-associated, it appeared.

Regarding this clone: Antigen unknown.

From germline, CDR1 is MNHEY and CDR2 SVGAGI. The CDR3 length is 14 residues. The V gene end was trimmed by 2 bases and the J gene end by 5 bases; junction bases not matched to a gene: 5. 13 Jbeta primers and 60 Vbeta primers were used for the PCR. Produced via immunoSEQ multiplex PCR; TCRdb's table is partial and in-frame only. The data show around 190,000 clones, 75% to 90% seen once. The specimen sequenced was PBMCs. The chain joins TRBV6-5 to TRBJ1-2, with TRBD1 matching 7 bases. The receptor's source is a woman between 25 and 40 years old in good health and CMV-seronegative. The CDR3 spells CASSYAGQSYGYTF. As DNA, the CDR3 is TGTGCCAGCAGTTACGCGGGACAGAGTTATGGCTACACCTTC.